These 2 T cell receptor beta chains were all obtained from the same sample, sequenced in a study of persistence of HIV-infected CD4 T cells. Cells were stimulated with overlapping HIV-1 Gag 15-mer peptides. Memory cells lacking CD40L and CD69 with high CD45RO were sorted. The libraries were made with immunoSEQ version 4 in survey mode. The repertoire was sequenced with immunoSEQ multiplex PCR; TCRdb's copy has only in-frame clones and lacks some. Of tens of thousands of clones in the sample, just under 75% were seen once. These receptors are not linked to any known antigen. The sample consisted of CD4+ T cells sorted from PBMCs after roughly 18-hour stimulation, taken from a patient who received antiretroviral therapy. The source is an adult man with HIV who was CMV-seropositive.

This clone occurred a few times. V and J are TRBV19 and TRBJ2-1, with TRBD1 matching 8 bases. The CDR3 extends over 15 amino acids. V shed 6 bases and J 11 bases; nucleotides not matched to a gene: 15. CDR1 and CDR2 (germline): LNHDA, SQIVND (reference sequence). This chain's CDR3 is CASSLDRGPSQKQFF. DNA of the CDR3: TGTGCCAGTAGCTTAGACAGGGGCCCATCACAAAAGCAGTTCTTC.

The chain couples TRBV28 to TRBJ2-2; a weak D match, TRBD1 (6 bases). The CDR3 is 13 amino acids. The germline gives CDR1 MDHEN, CDR2 SYDVKM. V dropped 8 bases and J dropped 5 bases, with 12 bases sitting between them. The CDR3 bases are TGTGCCAGCTGGTTCAGGGGAACCGGGGAGCTGTTTTTT. Amino acids: CASWFRGTGELFF.